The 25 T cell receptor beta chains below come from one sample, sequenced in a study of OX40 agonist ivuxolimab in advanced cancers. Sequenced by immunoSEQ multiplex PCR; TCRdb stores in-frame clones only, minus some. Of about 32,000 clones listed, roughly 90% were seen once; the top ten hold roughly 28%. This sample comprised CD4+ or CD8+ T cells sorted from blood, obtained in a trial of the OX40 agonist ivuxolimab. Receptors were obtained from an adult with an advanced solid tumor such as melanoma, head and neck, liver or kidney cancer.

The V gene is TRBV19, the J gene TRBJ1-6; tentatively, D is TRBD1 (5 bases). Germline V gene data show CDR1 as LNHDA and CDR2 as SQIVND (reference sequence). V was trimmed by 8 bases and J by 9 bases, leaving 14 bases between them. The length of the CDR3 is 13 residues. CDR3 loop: CASRAAGGSPLHF. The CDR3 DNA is TGTGCCAGTCGAGCCGCGGGGGGTTCACCCCTCCACTTT. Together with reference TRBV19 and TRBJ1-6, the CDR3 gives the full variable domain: DGGITQSPKYLFRKEGQNVTLSCEQNLNHDAMYWYRQDPGQGLRLIYYSQIVNDFQKGDIAEGYSVSREKKESFPLTVTSAQKNPTAFYLCASRAAGGSPLHFGNGTRLTVT.

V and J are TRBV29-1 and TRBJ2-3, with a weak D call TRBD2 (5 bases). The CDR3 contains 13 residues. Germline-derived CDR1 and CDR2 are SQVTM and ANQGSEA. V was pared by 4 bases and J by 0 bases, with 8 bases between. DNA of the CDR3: TGCAGCGTTGTGGGCGGGAGCACAGATACGCAGTATTTT. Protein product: CSVVGGSTDTQYF.

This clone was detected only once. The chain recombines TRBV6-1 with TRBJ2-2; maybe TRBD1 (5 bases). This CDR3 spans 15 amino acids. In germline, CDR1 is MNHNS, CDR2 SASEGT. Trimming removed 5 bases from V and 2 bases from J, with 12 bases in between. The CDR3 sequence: CASSFLTANTGELFF. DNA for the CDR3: TGTGCCAGCAGTTTCCTGACAGCCAACACCGGGGAGCTGTTTTTT.

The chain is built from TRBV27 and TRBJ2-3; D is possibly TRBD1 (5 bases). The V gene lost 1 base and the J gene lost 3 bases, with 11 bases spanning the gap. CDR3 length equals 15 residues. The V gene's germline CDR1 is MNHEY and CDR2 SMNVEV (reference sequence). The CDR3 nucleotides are TGTGCCAGCAGTTTATTCCCAGGGTCTACAGATACGCAGTATTTT. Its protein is CASSLFPGSTDTQYF.

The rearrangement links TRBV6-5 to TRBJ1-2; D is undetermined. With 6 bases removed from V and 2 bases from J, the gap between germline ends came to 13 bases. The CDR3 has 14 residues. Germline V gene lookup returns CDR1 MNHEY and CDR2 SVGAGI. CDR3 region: CASSETGVNYGYTF. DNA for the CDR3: TGTGCCAGCAGCGAAACTGGGGTGAACTATGGCTACACCTTC.

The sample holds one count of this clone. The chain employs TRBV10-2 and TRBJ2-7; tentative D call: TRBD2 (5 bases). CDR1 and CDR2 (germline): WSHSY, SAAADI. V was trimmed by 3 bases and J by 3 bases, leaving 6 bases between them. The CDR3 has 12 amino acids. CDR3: CASSELGYEQYF. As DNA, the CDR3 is TGCGCCAGCAGTGAACTAGGCTACGAGCAGTACTTC.

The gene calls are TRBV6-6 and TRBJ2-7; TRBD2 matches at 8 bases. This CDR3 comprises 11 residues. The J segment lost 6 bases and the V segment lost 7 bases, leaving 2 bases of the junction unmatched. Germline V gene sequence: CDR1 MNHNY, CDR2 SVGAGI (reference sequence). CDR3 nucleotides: TGTGCCAGCACGGGGGGGCCCGAGCAGTACTTC. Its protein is CASTGGPEQYF.

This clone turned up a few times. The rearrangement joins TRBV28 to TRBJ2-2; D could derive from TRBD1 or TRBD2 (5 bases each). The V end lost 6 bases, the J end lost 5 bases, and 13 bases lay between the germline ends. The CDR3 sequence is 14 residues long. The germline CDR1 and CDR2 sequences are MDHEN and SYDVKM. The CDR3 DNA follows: TGTGCCAGCAGCCTCGGGACGGGGACCGGGGAGCTGTTTTTT. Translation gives CASSLGTGTGELFF. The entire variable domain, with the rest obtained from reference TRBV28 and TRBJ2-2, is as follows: DVKVTQSSRYLVKRTGEKVFLECVQDMDHENMFWYRQDPGLGLRLIYFSYDVKMKEKGDIPEGYSVSREKKERFSLILESASTNQTSMYLCASSLGTGTGELFFGEGSRLTVL.

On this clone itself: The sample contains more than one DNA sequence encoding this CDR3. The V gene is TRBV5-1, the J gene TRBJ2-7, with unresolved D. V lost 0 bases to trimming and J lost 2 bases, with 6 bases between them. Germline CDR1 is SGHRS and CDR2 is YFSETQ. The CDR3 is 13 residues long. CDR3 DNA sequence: TGCGCCAGCAGCTTGGGGTCAGCCTACGAGCAGTACTTC. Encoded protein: CASSLGSAYEQYF.

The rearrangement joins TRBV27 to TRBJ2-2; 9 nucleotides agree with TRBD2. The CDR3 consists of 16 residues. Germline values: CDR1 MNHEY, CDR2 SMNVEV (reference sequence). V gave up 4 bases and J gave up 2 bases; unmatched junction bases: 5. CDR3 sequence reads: CASSSQRGANTGELFF. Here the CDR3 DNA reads TGTGCCAGCAGTTCGCAGCGGGGGGCAAACACCGGGGAGCTGTTTTTT.

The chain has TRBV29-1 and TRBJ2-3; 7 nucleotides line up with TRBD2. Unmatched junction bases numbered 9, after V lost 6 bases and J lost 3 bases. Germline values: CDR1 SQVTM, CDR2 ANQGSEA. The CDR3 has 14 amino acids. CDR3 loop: CSVPPGGRTDTQYF. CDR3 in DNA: TGCAGCGTCCCTCCGGGGGGACGGACAGATACGCAGTATTTT.

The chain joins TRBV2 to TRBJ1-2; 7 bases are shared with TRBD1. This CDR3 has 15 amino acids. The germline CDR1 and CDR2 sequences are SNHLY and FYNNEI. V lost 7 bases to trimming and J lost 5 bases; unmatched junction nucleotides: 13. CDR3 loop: CASTTSGSGGYGYTF. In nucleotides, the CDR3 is TGTGCCAGCACTACCTCGGGGTCAGGGGGGTATGGCTACACCTTC.

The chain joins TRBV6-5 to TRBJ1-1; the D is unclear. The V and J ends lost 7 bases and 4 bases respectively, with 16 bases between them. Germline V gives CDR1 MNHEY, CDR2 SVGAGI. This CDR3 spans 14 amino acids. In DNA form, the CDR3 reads TGTGCCAGCACACGGTCGGGGAGGTCCACTGAAGCTTTCTTT. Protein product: CASTRSGRSTEAFF.

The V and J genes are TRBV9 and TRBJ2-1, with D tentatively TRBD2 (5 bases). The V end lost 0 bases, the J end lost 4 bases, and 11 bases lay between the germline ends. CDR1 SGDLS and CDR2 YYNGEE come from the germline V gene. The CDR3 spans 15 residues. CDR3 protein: CASSVGGSVYNEQFF. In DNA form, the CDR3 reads TGTGCCAGCAGCGTAGGAGGTAGCGTTTACAATGAGCAGTTCTTC. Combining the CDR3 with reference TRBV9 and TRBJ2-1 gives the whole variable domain DSGVTQTPKHLITATGQRVTLRCSPRSGDLSVYWYQQSLDQGLQFLIQYYNGEERAKGNILERFSAQQFPDLHSELNLSSLELGDSALYFCASSVGGSVYNEQFFGPGTRLTVL.

CDR3 sequence reads: CASSPGVISNQPQHF. The CDR3 DNA sequence: TGTGCCAGCAGTCCAGGGGTTATCAGCAATCAGCCCCAGCATTTT. The V call is TRBV6-5, the J call TRBJ1-5, with a tentative D call TRBD1 (6 bases). The germline gives CDR1 MNHEY, CDR2 SVGAGI. V lost 5 bases and J 1 base, leaving 12 bases between the germline ends. There are 15 residues in the CDR3.

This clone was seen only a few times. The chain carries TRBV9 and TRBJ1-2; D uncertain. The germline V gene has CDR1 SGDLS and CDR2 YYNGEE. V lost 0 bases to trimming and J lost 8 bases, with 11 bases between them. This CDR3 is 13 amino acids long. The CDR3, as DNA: TGTGCCAGCAGCGTAGAGGCGGGTATAGGCTACACCTTC. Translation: CASSVEAGIGYTF.

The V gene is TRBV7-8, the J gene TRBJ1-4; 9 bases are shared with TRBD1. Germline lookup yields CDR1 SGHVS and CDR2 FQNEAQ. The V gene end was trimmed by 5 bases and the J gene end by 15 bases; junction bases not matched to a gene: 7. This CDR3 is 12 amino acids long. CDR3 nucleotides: TGTGCCAGCAGCCCCCTGGACAGGGGTTTGTTTTTT. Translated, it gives CASSPLDRGLFF. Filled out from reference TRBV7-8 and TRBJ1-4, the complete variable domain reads GAGVSQSPRYKVAKRGQDVALRCDPISGHVSLFWYQQALGQGPEFLTYFQNEAQLDKSGLPSDRFFAERPEGSVSTLKIQRTQQEDSAVYLCASSPLDRGLFFGSGTQLSVL.

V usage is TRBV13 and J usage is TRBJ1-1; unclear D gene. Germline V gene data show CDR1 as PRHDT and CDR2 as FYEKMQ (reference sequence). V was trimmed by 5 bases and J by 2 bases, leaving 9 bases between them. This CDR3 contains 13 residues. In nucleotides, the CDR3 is TGTGCCAGCAGCGAGACGGATAACACTGAAGCTTTCTTT. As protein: CASSETDNTEAFF.

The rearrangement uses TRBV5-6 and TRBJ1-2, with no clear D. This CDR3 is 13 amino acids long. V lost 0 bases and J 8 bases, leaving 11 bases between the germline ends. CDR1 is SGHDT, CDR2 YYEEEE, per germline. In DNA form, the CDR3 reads TGTGCCAGCAGCTTGGGTGACCCGGGCGGCTACACCTTC. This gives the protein CASSLGDPGGYTF.

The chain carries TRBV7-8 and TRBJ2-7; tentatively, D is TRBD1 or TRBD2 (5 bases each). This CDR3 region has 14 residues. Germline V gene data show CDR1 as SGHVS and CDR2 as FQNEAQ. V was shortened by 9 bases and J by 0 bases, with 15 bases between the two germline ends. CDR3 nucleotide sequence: TGTGCCAGTCAAAGAGGGGAACGCTCCTACGAGCAGTACTTC. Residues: CASQRGERSYEQYF.

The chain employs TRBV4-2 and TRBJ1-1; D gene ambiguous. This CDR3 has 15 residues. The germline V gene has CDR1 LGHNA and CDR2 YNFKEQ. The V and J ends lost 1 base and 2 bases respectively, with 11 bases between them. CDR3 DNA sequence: TGTGCCAGCAGCCAAGGACGACAAACCAACACTGAAGCTTTCTTT. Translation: CASSQGRQTNTEAFF.

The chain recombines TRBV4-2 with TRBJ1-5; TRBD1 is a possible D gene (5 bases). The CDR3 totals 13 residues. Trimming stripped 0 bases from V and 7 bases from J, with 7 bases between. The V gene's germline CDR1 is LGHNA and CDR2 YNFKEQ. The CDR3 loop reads CASSQEGEQPQHF. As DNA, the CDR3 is TGTGCCAGCAGCCAAGAAGGGGAACAGCCCCAGCATTTT.

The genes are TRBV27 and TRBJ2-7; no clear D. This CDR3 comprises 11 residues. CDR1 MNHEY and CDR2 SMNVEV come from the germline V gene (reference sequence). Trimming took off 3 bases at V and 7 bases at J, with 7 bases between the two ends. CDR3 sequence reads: CASSFGWEQYF. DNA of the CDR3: TGTGCCAGCAGTTTTGGGTGGGAGCAGTACTTC.

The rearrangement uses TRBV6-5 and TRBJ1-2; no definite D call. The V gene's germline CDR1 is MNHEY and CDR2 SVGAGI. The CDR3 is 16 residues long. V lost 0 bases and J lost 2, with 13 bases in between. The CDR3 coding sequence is TGTGCCAGCAGTTACTCGACGGCGGACGAGAACTATGGCTACACCTTC. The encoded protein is CASSYSTADENYGYTF.

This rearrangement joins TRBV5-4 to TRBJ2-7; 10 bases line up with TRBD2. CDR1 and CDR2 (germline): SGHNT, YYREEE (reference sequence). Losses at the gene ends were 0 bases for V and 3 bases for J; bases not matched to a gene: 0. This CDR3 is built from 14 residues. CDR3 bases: TGTGCCAGCAGCTTGGCTAGCGGGGGCTACGAGCAGTACTTC. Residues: CASSLASGGYEQYF.